This T cell receptor beta chain appears in the sequencing data of a study of shared clonotypes between healthy human individuals. This CDR3 spans 14 amino acids. Germline V gene sequence: CDR1 SGHAT, CDR2 FQNNGV. V dropped 6 bases and J dropped 2 bases, with 13 bases sitting between them. TCRdb keeps only in-frame clones here, not all; method: immunoSEQ multiplex PCR. The table has about 490,000 clones, over 60% seen once. The sequence came from a woman in her 40s in good health. Some clones in this sample may be carry-over from other donors' samples. The sequenced material came from PBMCs. The chain uses TRBV11-2 and TRBJ1-2, with D maybe TRBD1 (6 bases). The CDR3 DNA sequence: TGTGCCAGCAGTTCATCTCAGGGGAACTATGGCTACACCTTC. Translating it yields CASSSSQGNYGYTF.